This T cell receptor (beta chain) was obtained from a study of blood T cell repertoires in COVID-19. Patients of the Seattle cohort, enrolled during active infection, were followed longitudinally. Per the study methods: It was from reference gene primer amplification that nucleated cell counts were estimated. Assay: immunoSEQ multiplex PCR; the TCRdb copy retains only in-frame clones and omits some. V and J calls and clone size are as listed in that table; D and trimming were resolved from the DNA. The sample includes about 340,000 clones, 80% to 90% of them seen just once. This CDR3 spans 15 amino acids. Germline CDR1 is LGHNA and CDR2 is YSLEER. V lost 0 bases, J lost 0 bases, and 9 bases lay in between.

This clonotype was obtained from a woman aged 55-70 years with COVID-19, enrolled during active disease. The sample taken for sequencing was peripheral blood. This chain links TRBV4-3 with TRBJ2-7; no definite D call. Here the CDR3 DNA reads TGCGCCAGCAGCCAAGATCGAACTTTCTCCTACGAGCAGTACTTC. Protein: CASSQDRTFSYEQYF.